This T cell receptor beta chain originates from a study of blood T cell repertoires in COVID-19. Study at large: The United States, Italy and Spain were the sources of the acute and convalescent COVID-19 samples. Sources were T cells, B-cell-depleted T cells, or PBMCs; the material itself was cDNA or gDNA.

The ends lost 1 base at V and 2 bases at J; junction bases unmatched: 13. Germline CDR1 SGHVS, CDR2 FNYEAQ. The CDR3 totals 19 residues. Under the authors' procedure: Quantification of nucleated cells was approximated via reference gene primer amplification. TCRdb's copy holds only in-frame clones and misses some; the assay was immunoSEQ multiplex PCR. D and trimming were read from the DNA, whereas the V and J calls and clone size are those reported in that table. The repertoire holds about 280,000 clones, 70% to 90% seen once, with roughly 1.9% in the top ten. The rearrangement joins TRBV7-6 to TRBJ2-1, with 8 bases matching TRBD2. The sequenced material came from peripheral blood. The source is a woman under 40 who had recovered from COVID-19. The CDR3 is CASSLGSPVSGGTYNEQFF. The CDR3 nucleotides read TGTGCCAGCAGCTTAGGGTCTCCTGTGTCGGGGGGGACCTACAATGAGCAGTTCTTC.